This T cell receptor (beta chain) stems from a study of blood T cell repertoires in COVID-19. In the study overall: Italy, Spain and the United States were the sources of the convalescent and acute COVID-19 samples. Nucleic acid was either cDNA or gDNA, and it came from T cells, B-cell-depleted T cells, or PBMCs.

Original data processing: Scientists estimated how many nucleated cells there were by amplifying reference gene primers. Assay used: immunoSEQ multiplex PCR; TCRdb lists only in-frame clones, some missing. V and J calls and clone size are copied from that table; D and trimming were computed from the DNA. The table records 50,000 to 65,000 clones, 83% of them present only once. Germline V gene sequence: CDR1 SGHNT, CDR2 YYREEE (reference sequence). Trimming took 0 bases from V and 1 from J, leaving 12 bases between them. This CDR3 contains 16 residues. The TCR sequence derives from a human donor in a cohort sampled during active COVID-19. Sequencing input: peripheral blood. This rearrangement joins TRBV5-4 to TRBJ2-3; D perhaps matches TRBD1 (6 bases). The CDR3 region has the DNA TGTGCCAGCAGCTTGGTGGGGGCTACCCGCACAGATACGCAGTATTTT. Residues: CASSLVGATRTDTQYF.